These 17 T cell receptor beta chains share one sample of origin, sequenced in a study of T cell responses to AZD1222 COVID-19 vaccine. The repertoire was sequenced with immunoSEQ multiplex PCR; TCRdb's copy has only in-frame clones and lacks some. The sample lists approximately 74,000 clones, roughly 80% seen once, with around 27% in the top ten. Here the sequenced sample was peripheral blood, taken 28 days after the second AZD1222 dose. The receptors shown here come from an adult who received the AZD1222 COVID-19 vaccine.

This chain links TRBV18 with TRBJ1-2; D gene ambiguous. V dropped 3 bases and J dropped 0 bases, with 5 bases sitting between them. The CDR3 runs to 13 residues. CDR1 is KGHSH and CDR2 is LQKENI in the germline V gene. In nucleotides, the CDR3 is TGTGCCAGCTCACCCGATTCTAACTATGGCTACACCTTC. This encodes CASSPDSNYGYTF.

The chain is built from TRBV6-5 and TRBJ2-7; 8 nucleotides align to TRBD1. Per germline, CDR1 MNHEY and CDR2 SVGAGI. The J segment lost 5 bases and the V segment lost 5 bases, leaving 8 bases of the junction unmatched. CDR3 size: 14 residues. The CDR3 DNA follows: TGTGCCAGCAGTACCCAGGGGGCGGTCGACGAGCAGTACTTC. Amino acids: CASSTQGAVDEQYF.

The V and J genes are TRBV7-9 and TRBJ1-2, with unresolved D. Germline V gene sequence: CDR1 SEHNR, CDR2 FQNEAQ (reference sequence). V shed 8 bases and J shed 7 bases, with 14 bases lying between them. This CDR3 comprises 12 residues. DNA of the CDR3: TGTGCCAGCTCCCTTGCCCCTGGTGGCTACACCTTC. Translating it yields CASSLAPGGYTF.

J is TRBJ2-3 and V is TRBV5-1, with 7 bases lining up with TRBD2. V lost 4 bases, J lost 5 bases, and 7 bases stayed unmatched. The CDR3 loop spans 14 amino acids. Per the germline V gene, CDR1 is SGHRS and CDR2 is YFSETQ. CDR3 residues: CASSPGLPRDTQYF. In DNA, the CDR3 is TGCGCCAGCAGCCCGGGACTACCTAGAGATACGCAGTATTTT.

J is TRBJ1-2 and V is TRBV5-1; D is ambiguous. Trimming removed 0 bases at V and 6 bases at J, with 9 bases between. CDR1 SGHRS and CDR2 YFSETQ come from the germline V gene. This CDR3 region has 13 residues. Here the CDR3 reads CASSLEGFDGYTF. CDR3 nucleotides: TGCGCCAGCAGCTTGGAGGGTTTCGATGGCTACACCTTC.

The chain has TRBV12-3 or TRBV12-4 and TRBJ2-1; D is perhaps TRBD1 (5 bases). Deletions cut 7 bases from V and 5 bases from J, with 12 bases between. The CDR3 loop spans 13 amino acids. CDR3 residues: CASKGAWNNEQFF. The CDR3 DNA follows: TGTGCCAGCAAAGGGGCCTGGAACAATGAGCAGTTCTTC.

The rearrangement links TRBV6-1 to TRBJ1-1; D remains unclear. CDR3 length equals 12 residues. Per the germline V gene, CDR1 is MNHNS and CDR2 is SASEGT. The V end lost 0 bases, the J end lost 9 bases, and 8 bases lay between the germline ends. CDR3 coding DNA: TGTGCCAGCAGTGAAGCCGAAAGCCAAGCTTTCTTT. It codes for CASSEAESQAFF.

V usage is TRBV12-3 or TRBV12-4 and J usage is TRBJ1-2, with D tentatively TRBD1 (5 bases). There are 13 residues in the CDR3. Trimming left V 6 bases short and J 8 bases short, with 16 bases between. CDR3 in amino acids: CASRPPYGAGYTF. In DNA form, the CDR3 reads TGTGCCAGCAGACCCCCCTACGGGGCCGGCTACACCTTC.

The chain employs TRBV13 and TRBJ2-1; D might be TRBD1 (6 bases). Germline assignment: CDR1 PRHDT and CDR2 FYEKMQ (reference sequence). The V gene lost 5 bases and the J gene lost 3 bases, with 11 bases spanning the gap. CDR3 length equals 14 residues. The CDR3 is CASSTGQLYNEQFF. Written as DNA, the CDR3 is TGTGCCAGCAGCACAGGGCAGCTCTACAATGAGCAGTTCTTC.

The chain is built from TRBV2 and TRBJ2-1; D call uncertain. Trimming left V 7 bases short and J 9 bases short, with 13 bases between. The germline CDR1 and CDR2 sequences are SNHLY and FYNNEI. CDR3 length: 12 amino acids. The CDR3 loop is CASNAPVAEQFF. The CDR3 bases are TGTGCCAGCAACGCCCCGGTCGCTGAGCAGTTCTTC.

The chain employs TRBV19 and TRBJ2-5; 8 positions match TRBD2. The CDR3 contains 15 residues. Germline V CDR1 and CDR2: LNHDA, SQIVND (reference sequence). Trimming took 6 bases from V and 5 from J; bases not matched to a gene: 11. For the CDR3, the DNA is TGTGCCAGTAGCTTCGGGGGGGCGATTTCGGAGACCCAGTACTTC. Translation gives CASSFGGAISETQYF.

V usage is TRBV19 and J usage is TRBJ1-5; D uncertain. This CDR3 region has 13 residues. V lost 4 bases and J 10 bases, leaving 14 bases between the germline ends. Germline V lookup: CDR1 LNHDA, CDR2 SQIVND (reference sequence). CDR3 in amino acids: CASSTTPLLPQHF. DNA for the CDR3: TGTGCCAGTAGTACCACCCCGTTACTCCCCCAGCATTTT.

CDR3 sequence reads: CASSVGRGRWGDGYTF. The CDR3 DNA reads as TGTGCCAGCAGCGTAGGGAGGGGGCGCTGGGGTGATGGCTACACCTTC. This chain joins TRBV9 and TRBJ1-2; 7 bases match TRBD1. The CDR3 is made up of 16 amino acids. Germline V gives CDR1 SGDLS, CDR2 YYNGEE. Trimming at V came to 0 bases and at J to 6 bases, leaving 11 bases not matched to a gene.

The chain employs TRBV19 and TRBJ1-2; 8 bases map to TRBD1. Germline V gene sequence: CDR1 LNHDA, CDR2 SQIVND (reference sequence). V trimming: 8 bases; J trimming: 1 base; junction bases outside the gene matches: 6. This CDR3 contains 14 residues. The CDR3 region is CASFGQGDNYGYTF. The CDR3 bases are TGTGCCAGTTTTGGACAGGGAGATAACTATGGCTACACCTTC. The variable domain in full, with the rest retrieved from reference TRBV19 and TRBJ1-2, is DGGITQSPKYLFRKEGQNVTLSCEQNLNHDAMYWYRQDPGQGLRLIYYSQIVNDFQKGDIAEGYSVSREKKESFPLTVTSAQKNPTAFYLCASFGQGDNYGYTFGSGTRLTVV.

As for this clone: Sequence at one end of the junction differs from germline and may be a read error. The J gene is TRBJ2-5, the V gene TRBV11-3, with D tentatively TRBD2 (5 bases). Germline assignment: CDR1 SGHNT and CDR2 YENEEA. The length of the CDR3 is 11 residues. The CDR3 region has the DNA TGTGCCAGCAGCTTAAACTCTAGCCCCCACTTC. Protein product: CASSLNSSPHF.

The rearrangement joins TRBV4-1 to TRBJ2-7; TRBD1 might be the D (6 bases). Trimming left V 1 base short and J 2 bases short, with 21 bases between. The CDR3 length is 18 residues. Germline V CDR1 and CDR2: MGHRA, YSYEKL. The CDR3: CASSQGKPDRRKPYEQYF. The CDR3 DNA is TGCGCCAGCAGCCAAGGAAAGCCCGACAGGCGAAAGCCCTACGAGCAGTACTTC.

The chain recombines TRBV10-2 with TRBJ2-3, with TRBD2 as a possible D gene (6 bases). V gave up 4 bases and J gave up 4 bases, with 21 bases separating them. This CDR3 has 17 residues. Per germline, CDR1 WSHSY and CDR2 SAAADI. The CDR3 DNA reads as TGCGCCAGCAGTGCTTTCGGGGAATTAGCGGTACCAGATACGCAGTATTTT. Its translation is CASSAFGELAVPDTQYF.